This T cell receptor beta chain is from a study of shared clonotypes between healthy human individuals (TCRdb year 2020). Concerning the study at large: The cohort comprised a couple of women and a few men aged 18 to 49 years. Per donor, three plates each were used for CD4 naive and CD4 memory, two for CD8 naive, and one for CD8 memory. The study deeply sequenced blood TCR repertoires of five healthy adults to estimate repertoire size and the extent of clonotype sharing between individuals. To increase sequencing depth and limit assay-specific biases, TCR repertoire library preparation and sequencing were carried out by different laboratories using diverse techniques. Leukapheresis yielded between about 0.9 and 8.9 billion PBMCs per donor. What the authors observed across the whole study: Incomplete sequencing was indicated by rarefaction of sorted-subset datasets, despite the large sequencing depth. Because the study included only a small number of donors, the genetic and exposure-history diversity represented was limited. Based on pairwise subsampling, the degree of clonotype sharing among donors was expected to be affected by sequencing depth. Clonotypes shared by all four sorted-subset donors showed higher generation probabilities than non-shared clonotypes. Larger estimated clonotype richness was generally found for naive subsets than for memory subsets. Sampling was restricted to blood, and TCR repertoires in tissues likely differ from the TCR repertoires found in blood. Across several donors, around 5% of naive CD4, roughly 3.4% of naive CD8, around 2.5% of memory CD4, and roughly 0.4% of memory CD8 clonotypes were shared.

The donors were healthy, HIV-negative adults who had no recently reported acute infections or vaccinations. All donors were Caucasian adults living in Nashville, Tennessee, USA. CD4+ T cells were enriched by magnetic negative selection; naive cells were then positively selected on CD45RA, and the negative fraction formed the memory subset. Blood was collected by leukapheresis, and PBMCs were isolated by Ficoll-Histopaque density gradient centrifugation and then cryopreserved in liquid nitrogen vapor phase. Analytical flow cytometry was used to check the purity and quantity of each magnetically sorted T cell population. Genomic DNA was isolated from each sorted fraction and quantified by UV absorbance on a Nanodrop 2000c. Comment on this clone: What antigen it recognizes has not been identified. The record has no base qualities; no much larger clone is one base away.

CDR1 SGHRS and CDR2 YFSETQ are derived from the germline V gene. Compared with germline, V lacks 5 bases and J lacks 4 bases; bases without a gene match: 3. Reading from cysteine to phenylalanine, the CDR3 counts 14 amino acids. Only the CDR3 DNA is retained, 42 bases long and in frame from the first base. Using the deep immunoSEQ assay, multiplex PCR amplified TCR CDR3 regions from genomic DNA. Extracted genomic DNA from each cell subset was distributed evenly across all wells of several immunoSEQ 96-well plates, and each plate was treated as a replicate. For sorted subsets, around 0.2 ug genomic DNA, equal to about 30,000 T cell genomes, was loaded into each replicate PCR. Purified libraries were measured with a Qubit 3.0 fluorometer, size-checked on a Bioanalyzer 2100, and measured again with the KAPA Library Quantification kit. Each immunoSEQ 96-well plate was sequenced on its own single-read 150-cycle Illumina NextSeq 550 flow cell. The authors' pipeline ran thus. Because the immunoSEQ output held only junctional sequences and lacked quality scores, the filtering could not match the filtering applied to full-length reads. Sequences were annotated with PyIR, a Python wrapper for IgBLAST v1.9, and V/J genes and CDR3 were assigned using IMGT germline references. Reads with weak V/J assignments (E-value above 1e-6), missing CDR3, stop codons, out-of-frame junctions, or ambiguous translated residues were removed. V3J clonotypes were defined as sequences sharing the same inferred V gene, J gene, and CDR3 amino acid sequence. To compute the percentage overlap between repertoires, the number of shared unique clonotypes was divided by the size of the smaller repertoire. Richness of each repertoire was evaluated using RTK rarefaction, the Chao1 estimator, and Recon v2.1 estimates of unobserved clonotypes. Generation probabilities for all TCRbeta clonotypes obtained by the gDNA method from a few donors were computed using OLGA. As stored in TCRdb, this immuneACCESS dataset retains in-frame rearrangements with V and J assigned. A fraction of the clones does not appear; measured against another copy, unresolved V genes explain less than half of the discrepancy, and the remainder lacks a known reason. V, J and clone size reflect that table, while D and trimming were determined from the DNA. Present in this sample are millions of clones, just over 90% of which were seen just once. The top ten hold about 0.37% of the sample.

The sequenced sample consisted of naive CD4+ T cells from PBMCs. The meaning of the sample's cell subset or site label: CD45RA+ positively selected. The sequence links TRBV5-1 to TRBJ1-4; 9 bases in the junction line up with TRBD1. This receptor was identified in a man aged 18 to 29 in good health. Some clones in this sample may be carry-over from other donors' samples. The CDR3 reads as follows: CASSTGQGNEKLFF. The base sequence is TGCGCCAGCAGTACGGGACAGGGTAATGAAAAACTGTTTTTT.